A single sample is the source of the 18 T cell receptor beta chains below, sequenced in a study of blood T cell repertoires in COVID-19 (dated by TCRdb to about 2020). Library method: the immunoSEQ multiplex PCR assay. Sourced from immuneACCESS, this table was stored by TCRdb with only in-frame sequences that have V and J called. A share of the clones is absent; for the studies checked, an unresolved V gene accounts for under half, and the remainder has no known explanation. The sample table shows approximately 110,000 clones, and 90% to 95% are seen once. The top ten hold around 2% of the sample. Source material: peripheral blood. The receptors stem from a middle-aged man with COVID-19, enrolled during active disease.

The rearrangement links TRBV29-1 to TRBJ2-3; TRBD2 agrees at 11 bases. The CDR3 runs 14 residues. J was trimmed by 5 bases and V by 5 bases; bases with no gene match: 6. The germline V gene encodes CDR1 SQVTM and CDR2 ANQGSEA. The CDR3 protein is CSVTSGSTGDTQYF. The CDR3 nucleotides read TGCAGCGTTACTAGCGGGAGTACGGGAGATACGCAGTATTTT.

The chain recombines TRBV9 with TRBJ1-3; D might be TRBD1 (5 bases). Germline V gives CDR1 SGDLS, CDR2 YYNGEE. V lost 0 bases and J 3 bases, leaving 10 bases between the germline ends. CDR3 length: 15 residues. The chain's CDR3 is CASSVDAGLGNTIYF. In DNA form, the CDR3 reads TGTGCCAGCAGCGTAGATGCGGGGCTTGGAAACACCATATATTTT.

V and J are TRBV23-1 and TRBJ1-6; 12 bases are shared with TRBD1. TRBV23-1 is marked as an open reading frame, function uncertain. CDR3 length: 18 residues. V lost 7 bases, J lost 8 bases, and 15 bases stayed unmatched. The CDR3 here is CASTPGQGALLRDSPLHF. In DNA form, the CDR3 reads TGCGCCAGCACGCCGGGACAGGGGGCGTTATTACGGGATTCACCCCTCCACTTT.

The CDR3 DNA is TGTGCCATCAGTGAGCCGGGACAGGGAACGTCTGGAAACACCATATATTTT. Its protein is CAISEPGQGTSGNTIYF. V is TRBV10-3 and J is TRBJ1-3; 9 bases align to TRBD1. Trimming took 2 bases from V and 1 from J; bases not matched to a gene: 6. This CDR3 region has 17 residues. From germline, CDR1 is ENHRY and CDR2 SYGVKD.

This clone was counted once. The chain employs TRBV9 and TRBJ2-6; tentatively, D is TRBD2 (6 bases). V gave up 0 bases and J gave up 4 bases, with 14 bases separating them. The CDR3 runs to 17 residues. Germline values: CDR1 SGDLS, CDR2 YYNGEE. The CDR3, as DNA: TGTGCCAGCAGCGTAGAATTTGGGGGAGGAGGGGCCAACGTCCTGACTTTC. Its translation: CASSVEFGGGGANVLTF.

V and J are TRBV9 and TRBJ2-2; tentative D call: TRBD2 (6 bases). V lost 0 bases and J 6 bases, leaving 9 bases between the germline ends. This CDR3 has 14 amino acids. Germline assignment: CDR1 SGDLS and CDR2 YYNGEE. The DNA of the CDR3 is TGTGCCAGCAGCGTAGGACTAGACCCCGGGGAGCTGTTTTTT. Protein: CASSVGLDPGELFF.

The chain combines TRBV7-2 with TRBJ1-5; no clear D gene. Trimming cost V 0 bases and J 5 bases, with 5 bases left between them. Germline CDR1 and CDR2: SGHTA and FQGNSA. The CDR3 is made up of 13 amino acids. The CDR3, as DNA: TGTGCCAGCAGCTTAGCCGGGTATCAGCCCCAGCATTTT. This codes for CASSLAGYQPQHF.

A word on this clone: One end of the junction varies from germline; a read error may be responsible. This sequence joins TRBV7-7 and TRBJ2-5; the match to TRBD2 covers 7 bases. The CDR3 length is 14 residues. Germline CDR1 SSHAT, CDR2 FNYEAQ (reference sequence). CDR3 DNA: TGTGCTAGCAGCTTAGGAGGGGAGGGGGAGACCCAGTACTTC. As protein: CASSLGGEGETQYF.

The J gene is TRBJ2-3, the V gene TRBV28; 9 bases align to TRBD1. V lost 2 bases, J lost 3 bases, and 3 bases stayed unmatched. CDR3 size: 15 residues. Germline CDR1 reads MDHEN; CDR2 reads SYDVKM. CDR3 coding DNA: TGTGCCAGCAGTTTAGGGGACAGGGAGACAGATACGCAGTATTTT. Translating it yields CASSLGDRETDTQYF.

This sequence joins TRBV28 and TRBJ2-5; 10 bases match TRBD2. This CDR3 is built from 16 residues. CDR1 is MDHEN, CDR2 SYDVKM, per germline. V shed 8 bases and J 2 bases; nucleotides not matched to a gene: 11. This chain's CDR3 is CASPPSGSLLQETQYF. CDR3 sequence (DNA): TGTGCCAGCCCCCCTAGCGGGAGTCTGTTGCAAGAGACCCAGTACTTC.

The count of this clone is one. The J gene is TRBJ2-3, the V gene TRBV30; D is perhaps TRBD1 (6 bases). Per germline, CDR1 GTSNPN and CDR2 SVGIG (reference sequence). Trimming cost V 1 base and J 6 bases, with 11 bases left between them. The CDR3 contains 13 residues. The CDR3 here is CAWSAYREDTQYF. Written as DNA, the CDR3 is TGTGCCTGGAGTGCATACAGGGAGGATACGCAGTATTTT.

The chain links TRBV4-3 to TRBJ2-7, with a tentative D call TRBD1 (6 bases). The V end lost 4 bases, the J end lost 6 bases, and 19 bases lay between the germline ends. The CDR3 runs to 15 residues. The germline V gene has CDR1 LGHNA and CDR2 YSLEER. CDR3 nucleotide sequence: TGCGCCAGCAGCCCGTCTTCGAGGGGGATAGGCGAGCAGTACTTC. Translation: CASSPSSRGIGEQYF.

CDR3 sequence: CASSPDRAGNEKLFF. The CDR3 DNA sequence: TGTGCCAGCAGCCCAGACAGGGCCGGTAATGAAAAACTGTTTTTT. The genes are TRBV7-6 and TRBJ1-4; the match to TRBD1 covers 7 bases. V lost 5 bases and J lost 4; bases outside the gene matches: 7. The CDR3 runs 15 residues. Germline lookup yields CDR1 SGHVS and CDR2 FNYEAQ. The full variable domain, with the rest looked up from reference TRBV7-6 and TRBJ1-4, is GAGVSQSPRYKVTKRGQDVALRCDPISGHVSLYWYRQALGQGPEFLTYFNYEAQQDKSGLPNDRFSAERPEGSISTLTIQRTEQRDSAMYRCASSPDRAGNEKLFFGSGTQLSVL.

The chain uses TRBV6-2 or TRBV6-3 and TRBJ2-3; D not resolved. Trimming stripped 2 bases from V and 0 bases from J, with 6 bases between. The CDR3 runs to 14 residues. The germline V gene encodes CDR1 MNHEY and CDR2 SVGEGT. This CDR3 is CASSYLLSTDTQYF. For the CDR3, the DNA is TGTGCCAGCAGTTACCTCCTCAGCACAGATACGCAGTATTTT.

The chain has TRBV19 and TRBJ2-7; a weak D match, TRBD1 (7 bases). CDR1 is LNHDA and CDR2 is SQIVND in the germline V gene (reference sequence). Trimming stripped 5 bases from V and 7 bases from J, with 18 bases between. The CDR3 runs 14 residues. CDR3 amino acids: CASSPQGGLSEQYV. The CDR3 DNA follows: TGTGCCAGTAGTCCCCAGGGGGGCCTGAGTGAGCAGTACGTC.

The CDR3 DNA is TGTGCCATCAGTGCCGGGACTAGCGGTTCAAATACGCAGTATTTT. It is translated as CAISAGTSGSNTQYF. V usage is TRBV10-3 and J usage is TRBJ2-3; 11 positions match TRBD2. The V gene end was trimmed by 4 bases and the J gene end by 7 bases; junction bases not matched to a gene: 7. In germline, CDR1 is ENHRY, CDR2 SYGVKD. The CDR3 runs to 15 residues.

The rearrangement links TRBV7-3 to TRBJ1-5, with D perhaps TRBD1 (6 bases). The CDR3 is 19 residues long. The V and J ends lost 8 bases and 0 bases respectively, with 26 bases between them. CDR1 is SGHTA, CDR2 FQGTGA, per germline. Here the CDR3 reads CASPNLPRRGRYSNQPQHF. The DNA for the CDR3 is TGTGCCAGCCCCAATCTTCCTCGCAGGGGCCGTTATAGCAATCAGCCCCAGCATTTT.

The genes are TRBV15 and TRBJ1-4; D is ambiguous. The length of the CDR3 is 14 residues. Germline CDR1 reads LNHNV; CDR2 reads YYDKDF (reference sequence). V lost 1 base and J 7 bases, leaving 10 bases between the germline ends. The CDR3 is CATSRVGLGEKLFF. The CDR3 DNA is TGTGCCACCAGCAGAGTTGGGCTGGGTGAAAAACTGTTTTTT.